This T cell receptor (beta chain) came from a study of breast tumors, draining lymph nodes, adjacent tissues. Study-wide findings and caveats: Tumor and nontumor repertoires were significantly more similar in luminal-like than in basal-like breast cancer. The data were judged consistent with most tumor T cells coming from lymph node and expanding in tumor. The lymph node origin of tumor T cells was framed as consistent with a hypothesis, not demonstrated. Tumor TCR diversity was below lymph nodes but above nontumor tissue.

MiXCR, applied by TCRdb to the multiplex PCR reads, yields one record per CDR3 protein. The data show more than 50,000 distinct CDR3 sequences, around two fifths seen once. With 6 bases removed from V and 0 bases from J, the gap between germline ends came to 19 bases. The V gene's germline CDR1 is SGHTA and CDR2 FQGNSA. The CDR3 length is 17 residues. This clonotype was counted ten times or more. Its antigen is undetermined. J is TRBJ2-3 and V is TRBV7-2, with a tentative D call TRBD2 (6 bases). The specimen was breast tumor tissue. This TCR was sampled from a female donor with breast cancer. Some clones in this sample may be carry-over from other donors' samples. CDR3 coding DNA: TGTGCCAGCAGAAGAACCCCGGGAGTCTATAGCACAGATACGCAGTATTTT. Amino acid sequence: CASRRTPGVYSTDTQYF.